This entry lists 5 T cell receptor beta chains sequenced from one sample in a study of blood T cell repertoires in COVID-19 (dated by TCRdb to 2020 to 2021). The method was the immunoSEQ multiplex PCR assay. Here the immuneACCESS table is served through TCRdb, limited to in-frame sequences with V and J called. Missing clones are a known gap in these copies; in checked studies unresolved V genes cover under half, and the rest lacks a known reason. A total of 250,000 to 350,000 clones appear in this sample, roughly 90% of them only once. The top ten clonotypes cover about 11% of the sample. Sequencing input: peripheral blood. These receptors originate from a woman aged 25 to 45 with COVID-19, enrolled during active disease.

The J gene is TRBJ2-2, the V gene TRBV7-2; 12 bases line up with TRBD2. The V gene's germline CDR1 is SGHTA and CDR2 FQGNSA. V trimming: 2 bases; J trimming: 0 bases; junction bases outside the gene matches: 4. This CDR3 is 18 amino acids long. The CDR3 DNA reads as TGTGCCAGCAGCTTAAGGCTAGCGGGAGGGGCGAACACCGGGGAGCTGTTTTTT. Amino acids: CASSLRLAGGANTGELFF.

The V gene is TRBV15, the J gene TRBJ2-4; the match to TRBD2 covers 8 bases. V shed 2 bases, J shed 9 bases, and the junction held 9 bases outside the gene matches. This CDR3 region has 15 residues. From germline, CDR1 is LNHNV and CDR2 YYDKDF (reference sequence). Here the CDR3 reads CATSRPREGLSIQYF. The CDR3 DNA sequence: TGTGCCACCAGCAGACCCCGGGAGGGCCTTAGCATTCAGTACTTC.

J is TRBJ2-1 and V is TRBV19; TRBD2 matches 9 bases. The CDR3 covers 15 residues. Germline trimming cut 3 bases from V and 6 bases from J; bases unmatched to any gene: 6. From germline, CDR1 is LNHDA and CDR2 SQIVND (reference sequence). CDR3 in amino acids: CASSISSGMPNEQFF. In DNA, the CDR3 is TGTGCCAGTAGTATCTCTAGCGGGATGCCCAATGAGCAGTTCTTC.

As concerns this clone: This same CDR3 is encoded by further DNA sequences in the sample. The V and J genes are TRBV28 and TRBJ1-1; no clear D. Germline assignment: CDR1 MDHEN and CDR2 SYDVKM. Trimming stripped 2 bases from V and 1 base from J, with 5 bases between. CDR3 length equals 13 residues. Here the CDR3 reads CASSLGRNTEAFF. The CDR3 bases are TGTGCCAGCAGTTTAGGGAGGAACACTGAAGCTTTCTTT.

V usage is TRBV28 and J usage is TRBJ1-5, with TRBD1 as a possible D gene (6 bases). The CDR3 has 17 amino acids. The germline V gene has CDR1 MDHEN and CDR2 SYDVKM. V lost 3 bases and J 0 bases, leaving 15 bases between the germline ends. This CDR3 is CASSFPGQPYSNQPQHF. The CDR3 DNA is TGTGCCAGCAGTTTTCCCGGACAGCCATATAGCAATCAGCCCCAGCATTTT.